This entry features one T cell receptor beta chain sequence. The antigen is undetermined. From its re-call of the 5' RACE reads, TCRdb lists each CDR3 protein once, without DNA. The sample's table shows over 350,000 distinct CDR3 sequences. This specimen comes from a study of T cells expressing NK-cell markers. The study, taken as a whole, reports: The dominant NKG2C+ clonotypes represented about 1.0-7.0% of CD8+ T cells in five to seven donors.

This CDR3 spans 14 amino acids. Germline V gene data show CDR1 as SGDLS and CDR2 as YYNGEE. Sequencing was performed on blood T cells: a sorted CD56 or NKG2C T cell subset, CD4+ or CD8+ T cells, or bulk PBMC T cells (not recorded which). This rearrangement joins TRBV9 to TRBJ1-3. The source of this sequence is a woman in her forties or fifties in good health. CDR3: CASSVDFSGNTIYF.